Following are 20 T cell receptor beta chains from one sample sequenced in a study of vaccination effects on CD4 cells after COVID-19. Sequencing followed a ViraFEST assay step that expanded antigen-specific CD4+ T cells with viral peptide pools. Isolation of CD4+ T cells took place after 10 days of culture. Participants got two doses of BNT162b2 or mRNA-1273 vaccine. No antigens are known for them. Clones were sequenced by immunoSEQ multiplex PCR, and TCRdb holds only the in-frame ones, with some missing. The sample contains 67,000 or so clones, around 80% of which appear only once. The sample in question was CD4+ T cells from PBMCs cultured with HCoV-229E spike peptides, obtained after COVID-19 vaccination. The origin of the receptors is a human donor who received a COVID-19 vaccine.

The rearrangement joins TRBV19 to TRBJ2-2; unclear D gene. Trimming pared 3 bases from V and 4 bases from J, leaving 21 bases between. The CDR3 runs to 18 residues. Germline V CDR1 and CDR2: LNHDA, SQIVND (reference sequence). CDR3 protein: CASSIETRQATSTGELFF. The CDR3 bases are TGTGCCAGTAGTATTGAAACCCGGCAGGCTACCTCCACCGGGGAGCTGTTTTTT.

V usage is TRBV7-3 and J usage is TRBJ2-2; D tentatively reads TRBD1 or TRBD2 (5 bases each). Trimming shortened V by 10 bases and J by 0 bases, and 12 bases separated the two germline ends. The CDR3 length is 14 residues. Germline CDR1 is SGHTA and CDR2 is FQGTGA. CDR3 bases: TGTGCCACAACCCCGGGACCGAACACCGGGGAGCTGTTTTTT. This gives the protein CATTPGPNTGELFF.

V is TRBV28 and J is TRBJ1-5; 9 nucleotides line up with TRBD1. The CDR3 is made up of 11 amino acids. The junction had 2 bases not matched to a gene; V was cut back by 6 bases and J by 11 bases. Germline V lookup: CDR1 MDHEN, CDR2 SYDVKM. The CDR3 coding sequence is TGTGCCAGCAGGCGACAGGGGGCCCAGCATTTT. Translated: CASRRQGAQHF.

The rearrangement links TRBV12-3 or TRBV12-4 to TRBJ2-5; D not resolved. Between the trimmed V and J ends, which lost 7 bases and 5 bases, there was a span of 8 bases. The CDR3 spans 11 residues. CDR3 amino acids: CASTGGETQYF. The DNA for the CDR3 is TGTGCCAGCACCGGTGGGGAGACCCAGTACTTC.

This chain joins TRBV12-3 or TRBV12-4 and TRBJ1-3, with D maybe TRBD1 (6 bases). CDR3 length equals 13 residues. V was shortened by 6 bases and J by 6 bases, with 12 bases between the two germline ends. CDR3 sequence reads: CASRHTGTNTIYF. The CDR3 DNA reads as TGTGCCAGCAGGCACACAGGGACAAACACCATATATTTT.

The rearrangement joins TRBV6-5 to TRBJ1-2; TRBD1 agrees at 10 bases. Per germline, CDR1 MNHEY and CDR2 SVGAGI. The ends lost 4 bases at V and 4 bases at J; junction bases unmatched: 6. The CDR3 has 15 amino acids. The CDR3 DNA follows: TGTGCCAGCAGTTCCCGGACAGGGGGATTCTATGGCTACACCTTC. It yields the protein CASSSRTGGFYGYTF.

This chain links TRBV5-5 with TRBJ2-7, with D unresolved. Trimming took off 0 bases at V and 0 bases at J, with 10 bases between the two ends. The CDR3 spans 15 residues. Germline V gene sequence: CDR1 SGHKS, CDR2 YYEKEE (reference sequence). The DNA of the CDR3 is TGTGCCAGCAGCTTGGGATTAACAAGCTCCTACGAGCAGTACGTC. Translated, it gives CASSLGLTSSYEQYV.

The genes are TRBV5-1 and TRBJ2-2; 7 nucleotides match TRBD1. The CDR3 covers 14 residues. After removal of 7 bases from V and 4 bases from J, the junction contained 7 bases not matched to a gene. The germline V gene encodes CDR1 SGHRS and CDR2 YFSETQ. The chain's CDR3 is CASRGQFGTGELFF. The CDR3 DNA sequence: TGCGCCAGCCGGGGACAGTTTGGCACCGGGGAGCTGTTTTTT.

A few counts support this clone. The genes are TRBV6-2 or TRBV6-3 and TRBJ1-2; TRBD1 might be the D (5 bases). The CDR3 consists of 15 residues. Germline V gene sequence: CDR1 MNHEY, CDR2 SVGEGT. V lost 5 bases to trimming and J lost 8 bases, with 21 bases between them. CDR3 coding DNA: TGTGCCAGCAGTGGCCTCCCCGGGACCCCAGGGGGCTACACCTTC. The encoded protein is CASSGLPGTPGGYTF.

The chain is built from TRBV29-1 and TRBJ1-5; the D is unclear. Trimming stripped 2 bases from V and 9 bases from J, with 14 bases between. Germline-derived CDR1 and CDR2 are SQVTM and ANQGSEA. The length of the CDR3 is 13 residues. The CDR3 loop is CSVECLAVGPQHF. CDR3 nucleotides: TGCAGCGTTGAATGCCTCGCGGTAGGGCCCCAGCATTTT.

The chain has TRBV28 and TRBJ1-1; D gene uncertain. Germline V lookup: CDR1 MDHEN, CDR2 SYDVKM. This CDR3 spans 11 amino acids. Trimming stripped 7 bases from V and 1 base from J, with 4 bases between. CDR3 sequence: CASTTNTEAFF. CDR3 in DNA: TGTGCCAGCACTACGAACACTGAAGCTTTCTTT.

This clone was seen a single time. The gene calls are TRBV2 and TRBJ2-3; D ambiguous. V lost 2 bases to trimming and J lost 5 bases, with 2 bases between them. Germline V lookup: CDR1 SNHLY, CDR2 FYNNEI. CDR3 length: 11 residues. CDR3 coding DNA: TGTGCCAGCAGTGAACTAGATACGCAGTATTTT. Residues: CASSELDTQYF.

The chain uses TRBV10-3 and TRBJ2-4; 7 nucleotides match TRBD1. J was trimmed by 3 bases and V by 10 bases; bases with no gene match: 3. The CDR3 runs 12 residues. Germline V gives CDR1 ENHRY, CDR2 SYGVKD. The CDR3 DNA reads as TGTGCCACCCGGGACAGCAAAAACATTCAGTACTTC. The encoded protein is CATRDSKNIQYF.

The table lists this clone with a few counts. CDR3 coding DNA: TGTGCCAGCAGTTTAGGGACTAGCGGCTTCTACGAGCAGTACGTC. It encodes CASSLGTSGFYEQYV. The chain uses TRBV2 and TRBJ2-7; TRBD2 agrees at 11 bases. The germline V gene has CDR1 SNHLY and CDR2 FYNNEI. The CDR3 length is 15 residues. V lost 5 bases and J lost 3; bases outside the gene matches: 6.

This chain uses TRBV12-3 or TRBV12-4 with TRBJ1-2; 9 bases are shared with TRBD1. CDR3 length: 13 residues. Unmatched junction bases numbered 3, after V lost 6 bases and J lost 4 bases. The CDR3 protein is CASRQGAGYGYTF. Here the CDR3 DNA reads TGTGCCAGCAGACAGGGGGCGGGCTATGGCTACACCTTC.

The CDR3 spells CSVVLPLALDTQYF. Written as DNA, the CDR3 is TGCAGCGTTGTTTTGCCCCTAGCTCTAGATACGCAGTATTTT. This sequence joins TRBV29-1 and TRBJ2-3; tentative D call: TRBD2 (5 bases). This CDR3 contains 14 residues. Between the trimmed V and J ends, which lost 4 bases and 5 bases, there was a span of 16 bases. Looked up from germline, CDR1 is SQVTM and CDR2 is ANQGSEA.

DNA for the CDR3: TGTGCCAGCAGTGGGACCGCCATCATCTATAATTCACCCCTCCACTTT. Residues: CASSGTAIIYNSPLHF. The rearrangement links TRBV27 to TRBJ1-6, with D perhaps matching TRBD1 (5 bases). Germline CDR1 reads MNHEY; CDR2 reads SMNVEV (reference sequence). V lost 5 bases and J 3 bases, leaving 14 bases between the germline ends. The CDR3 length is 16 residues.

The V and J genes are TRBV19 and TRBJ2-5; tentatively, D is TRBD2 (6 bases). The CDR3 consists of 14 residues. V lost 9 bases and J lost 5, with 19 bases in between. Germline V CDR1 and CDR2: LNHDA, SQIVND (reference sequence). This chain's CDR3 is CASAWQGGTETQYF. For the CDR3, the DNA is TGTGCCAGCGCCTGGCAGGGAGGTACGGAGACCCAGTACTTC.

This sequence joins TRBV5-4 and TRBJ2-1, with 10 bases aligning to TRBD2. Germline assignment: CDR1 SGHNT and CDR2 YYREEE (reference sequence). The ends lost 4 bases at V and 4 bases at J; junction bases unmatched: 5. The CDR3 runs 15 residues. CDR3 DNA sequence: TGTGCCAGCAGCCCCGGACTAGCGGCATACAATGAGCAGTTCTTC. This gives the protein CASSPGLAAYNEQFF.

The rearrangement joins TRBV6-2 or TRBV6-3 to TRBJ1-5; D is possibly TRBD1 (6 bases). V was pared by 2 bases and J by 0 bases, with 11 bases between. Germline CDR1 and CDR2: MNHEY and SVGEGT. This CDR3 contains 16 residues. Here the CDR3 reads CASSYHTDSSNQPQHF. In DNA form, the CDR3 reads TGTGCCAGCAGTTACCATACGGACAGTAGCAATCAGCCCCAGCATTTT.